This is a list of T cell receptor beta chains from one sample in a study of shared clonotypes between healthy human individuals. Repertoires were generated with immunoSEQ multiplex PCR, while TCRdb's copy carries only in-frame clones and drops some. The table has more than 850,000 clones, about four fifths seen once. The material sequenced was memory CD4+ T cells from PBMCs. These receptors came from a man younger than 35 in good health. Some clones in this sample may be carry-over from other donors' samples. Both conserved end residues are part of each CDR3. The D gene is left open where the match is weak. Size values are once, few and many counts, or a class for expanded clones, and some rows have none.

d_call,v_call,j_call,clone_size,cdr3_nt,cdr3_aa
.,TRBV10-3,TRBJ1-2,.,TGTGCCATCAGTGAGTCTGAGGGAATTGGATATGGCTACACCTTC,CAISESEGIGYGYTF
TRBD2,TRBV5-1,TRBJ2-7,.,TGCGCCAGCAGCTTTGTATTAGCGGGAGGCGAGCAGTACTTC,CASSFVLAGGEQYF
.,TRBV15,TRBJ1-3,.,TGTGCCACCAGCAGAGATCGGCAACCGTCTGGAAACACCATATATTTT,CATSRDRQPSGNTIYF
.,TRBV7-8,TRBJ2-5,.,TGTGCCAGCAGCTTACTTGGGACTCAAAAAGAGACCCAGTACTTC,CASSLLGTQKETQYF
.,TRBV28,TRBJ1-2,.,TGTGCCAGCAGTGCCCGGAGGAGGTTTTTTGGCTACACCTTC,CASSARRRFFGYTF
TRBD2,TRBV28,TRBJ2-2,.,TGTGCCAGCAGTCCCTATAGCGGGAGGGCCACCGGGGAGCTGTTTTTT,CASSPYSGRATGELFF
.,TRBV4-1,TRBJ2-1,.,TGCGCCAGCAGCCAAGTGGGAGAGAACAATGAGCAGTTCTTC,CASSQVGENNEQFF
TRBD1,TRBV6-1,TRBJ2-1,.,TGTGCCAGCAGCAGGGGACAGGGCTCGTTCTTC,CASSRGQGSFF
TRBD2,TRBV11-1,TRBJ2-1,.,TGTGCCAGCAGCTTTTTCCTAGCGGGAGATCGTGAGCAGTTCTTC,CASSFFLAGDREQFF
TRBD1,TRBV11-2,TRBJ2-1,.,TGTGCCAGCAGCGTCTACAGGGGAAACAATGAGCAGTTCTTC,CASSVYRGNNEQFF
.,TRBV28,TRBJ2-1,once,TGTGCCAGCAGTTTAAGGGGCGGGGTTGCAGGGGGTAAAGTCAATGAGCAGTTCTTC,CASSLRGGVAGGKVNEQFF
.,TRBV2,TRBJ1-5,.,TGTGCCAGCAGTGGTGAATATCAGCCCCAGCATTTT,CASSGEYQPQHF
.,TRBV5-1,TRBJ2-7,.,TGCGCCAGCAGCTTGAACCTCTACGAGCAGTACTTC,CASSLNLYEQYF
.,TRBV5-1,TRBJ2-5,.,TGCGCCAGCAGCTTATTCGTAGCAGGGCAGGAGGAGACCCAGTACTTC,CASSLFVAGQEETQYF
TRBD1,TRBV30,TRBJ1-5,.,TGTGCCTGGGCCCACAGGGGTAATTACAATCAGCCCCAGCATTTT,CAWAHRGNYNQPQHF
TRBD1,TRBV28,TRBJ2-5,.,TGTGCCAGCAGTTTAGTTGACAGGGGGCGTCGGGAGACCCAGTACTTC,CASSLVDRGRRETQYF
.,TRBV5-8,TRBJ2-7,.,TGTGCCAGCAGCTTGATTCGGACAGACTCCTACGAGCAGTACTTC,CASSLIRTDSYEQYF
TRBD2,TRBV27,TRBJ2-2,few,TGTGCCAGCAGTCGGACTAGCGGTACCGGGGAGCTGTTTTTT,CASSRTSGTGELFF
TRBD2,TRBV15,TRBJ2-7,.,TGTGCCACCAGCAGAGAAAGCGGGAGTACCTACGAGCAGTACTTC,CATSRESGSTYEQYF
.,TRBV20-1,TRBJ2-7,few,TGCAGTGCAAGGGACTGGTACGAGCAGTACTTC,CSARDWYEQYF
.,TRBV28,TRBJ1-5,once,TGTGCCAGCAGTCAAAGCCACCGGGGGAGGAGCAATCAGCCCCAGCATTTT,CASSQSHRGRSNQPQHF
TRBD2,TRBV2,TRBJ2-5,.,TGTGCCAGCAGGCGGACTAGAGAAGAGACCCAGTACTTC,CASRRTREETQYF
.,TRBV5-1,TRBJ2-5,.,TGCGCCAGCAGCTTCATCGGTCAAGAGACCCAGTACTTC,CASSFIGQETQYF
.,TRBV9,TRBJ1-3,.,TGTGCCAGCAGCGTCCGACAGGAGAGCTCTGGAAACACCATATATTTT,CASSVRQESSGNTIYF
.,TRBV28,TRBJ1-3,.,TGTGCCAGCAGTTTAAGGGCTGGAAACACCATATATTTT,CASSLRAGNTIYF